This TCR beta chain was sequenced for a study of blood T cell repertoires in COVID-19. Study-wide background: T cells, B-cell-depleted T cells, or PBMCs supplied cDNA or gDNA.

Here immunoSEQ multiplex PCR was the method, and the copy in TCRdb shows in-frame clones only, minus some. The table has roughly 160,000 clones, roughly 80% seen once. Residents of about two dozen US areas, aged roughly 18 to 90 years, made up the participants. The receptor was derived from a middle-aged woman with acute COVID-19. Sequenced input: PBMCs or T cells enriched from blood (not recorded which).

The CDR3 spells CASRPPGGGTEAFF. The CDR3 DNA follows: TGTGCCAGCAGACCCCCAGGGGGAGGCACTGAAGCTTTCTTT. The rearrangement joins TRBV6-5 to TRBJ1-1; TRBD1 agrees at 7 bases. CDR1 and CDR2 (germline): MNHEY, SVGAGI. CDR3 length equals 14 residues. V trimming: 6 bases; J trimming: 4 bases; junction bases outside the gene matches: 8.